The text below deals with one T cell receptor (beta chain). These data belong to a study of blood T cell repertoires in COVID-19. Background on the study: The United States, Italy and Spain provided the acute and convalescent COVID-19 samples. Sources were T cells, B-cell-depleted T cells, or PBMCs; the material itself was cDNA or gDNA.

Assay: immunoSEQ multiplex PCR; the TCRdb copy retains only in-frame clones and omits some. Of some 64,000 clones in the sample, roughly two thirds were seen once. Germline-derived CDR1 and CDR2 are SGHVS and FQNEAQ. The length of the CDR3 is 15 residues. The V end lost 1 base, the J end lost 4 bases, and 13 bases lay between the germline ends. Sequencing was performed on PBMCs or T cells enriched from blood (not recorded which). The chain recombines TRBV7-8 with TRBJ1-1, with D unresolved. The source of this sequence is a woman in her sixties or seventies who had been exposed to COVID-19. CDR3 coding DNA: TGTGCCAGCAGCTTAGTAGGGAGTTTGGGCACTGAAGCTTTCTTT. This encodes CASSLVGSLGTEAFF.